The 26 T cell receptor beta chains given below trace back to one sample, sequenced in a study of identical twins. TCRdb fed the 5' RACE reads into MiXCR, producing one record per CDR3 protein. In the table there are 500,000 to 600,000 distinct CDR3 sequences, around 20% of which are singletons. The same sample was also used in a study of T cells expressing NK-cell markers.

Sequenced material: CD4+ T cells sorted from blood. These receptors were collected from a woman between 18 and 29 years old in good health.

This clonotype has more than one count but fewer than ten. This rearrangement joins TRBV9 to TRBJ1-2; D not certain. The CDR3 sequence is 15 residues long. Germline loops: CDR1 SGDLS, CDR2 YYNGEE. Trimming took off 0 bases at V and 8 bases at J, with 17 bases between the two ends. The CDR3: CASSVEGTPSLGYTF. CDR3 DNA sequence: TGTGCCAGCAGCGTAGAGGGCACCCCATCCCTGGGCTACACCTTC.

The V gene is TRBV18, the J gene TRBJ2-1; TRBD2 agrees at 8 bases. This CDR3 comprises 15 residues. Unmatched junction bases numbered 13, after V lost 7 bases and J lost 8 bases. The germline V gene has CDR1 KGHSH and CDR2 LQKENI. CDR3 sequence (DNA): TGTGCCAGCTTCCCCGGCGGGAGGAGCAGACATGAGCAGTTCTTC. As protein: CASFPGGRSRHEQFF.

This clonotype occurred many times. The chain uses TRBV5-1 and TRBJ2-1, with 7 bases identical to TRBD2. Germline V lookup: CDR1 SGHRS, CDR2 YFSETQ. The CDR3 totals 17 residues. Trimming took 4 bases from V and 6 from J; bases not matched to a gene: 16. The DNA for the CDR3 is TGCGCCAGCAGCCCTGGGCTAGCGGCATCCGGGGGCAATGAGCAGTTCTTC. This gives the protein CASSPGLAASGGNEQFF.

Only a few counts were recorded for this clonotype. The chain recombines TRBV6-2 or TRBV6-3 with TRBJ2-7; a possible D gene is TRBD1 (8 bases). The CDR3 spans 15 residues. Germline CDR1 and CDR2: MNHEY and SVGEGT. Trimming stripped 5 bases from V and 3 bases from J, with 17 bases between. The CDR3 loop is CASSRQGRAGYEQYF. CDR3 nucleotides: TGTGCCAGCAGTCGACAGGGGAGGGCAGGCTACGAGCAGTACTTC.

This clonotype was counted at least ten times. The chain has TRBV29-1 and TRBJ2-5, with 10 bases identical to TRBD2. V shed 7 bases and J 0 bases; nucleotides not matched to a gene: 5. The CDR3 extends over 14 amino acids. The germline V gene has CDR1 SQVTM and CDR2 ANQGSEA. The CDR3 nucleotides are TGCAGCGGCGAGCGGGAGGGGTACCAAGAGACCCAGTACTTC. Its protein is CSGEREGYQETQYF.

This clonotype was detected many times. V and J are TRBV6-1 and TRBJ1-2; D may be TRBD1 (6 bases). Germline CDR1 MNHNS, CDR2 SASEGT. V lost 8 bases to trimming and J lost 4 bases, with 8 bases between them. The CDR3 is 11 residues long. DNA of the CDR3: TGTGCCAGCGACAGGTCCTATGGCTACACCTTC. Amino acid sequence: CASDRSYGYTF.

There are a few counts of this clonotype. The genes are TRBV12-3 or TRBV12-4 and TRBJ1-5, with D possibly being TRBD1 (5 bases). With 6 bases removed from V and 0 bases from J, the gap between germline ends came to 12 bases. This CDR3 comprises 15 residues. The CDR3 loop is CASRRDGSSNQPQHF. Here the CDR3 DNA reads TGTGCCAGCAGACGGGACGGATCTAGCAATCAGCCCCAGCATTTT.

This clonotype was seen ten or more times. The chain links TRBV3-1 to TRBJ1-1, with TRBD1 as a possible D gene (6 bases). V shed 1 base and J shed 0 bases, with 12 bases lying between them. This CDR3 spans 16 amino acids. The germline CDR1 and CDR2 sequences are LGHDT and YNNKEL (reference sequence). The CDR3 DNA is TGTGCCAGCAGCCAAGGACAGGCGCCCATGAACACTGAAGCTTTCTTT. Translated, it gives CASSQGQAPMNTEAFF.

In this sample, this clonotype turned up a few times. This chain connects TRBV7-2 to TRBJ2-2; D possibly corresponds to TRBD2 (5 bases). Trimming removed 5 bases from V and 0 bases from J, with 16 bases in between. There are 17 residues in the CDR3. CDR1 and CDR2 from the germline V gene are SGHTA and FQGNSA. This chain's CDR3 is CASSVSLVHANTGELFF. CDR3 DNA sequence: TGTGCCAGCAGCGTCTCACTAGTTCACGCGAACACCGGGGAGCTGTTTTTT.

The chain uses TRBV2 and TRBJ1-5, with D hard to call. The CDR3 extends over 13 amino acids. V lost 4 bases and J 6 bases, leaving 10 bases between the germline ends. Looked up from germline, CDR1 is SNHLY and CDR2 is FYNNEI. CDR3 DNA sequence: TGTGCCAGCAGTGCTTTGGCTAGTCAGCCCCAGCATTTT. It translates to CASSALASQPQHF. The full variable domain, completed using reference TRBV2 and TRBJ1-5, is EPEVTQTPSHQVTQMGQEVILRCVPISNHLYFYWYRQILGQKVEFLVSFYNNEISEKSEIFDDQFSVERPDGSNFTLKIRSTKLEDSAMYFCASSALASQPQHFGDGTRLSIL.

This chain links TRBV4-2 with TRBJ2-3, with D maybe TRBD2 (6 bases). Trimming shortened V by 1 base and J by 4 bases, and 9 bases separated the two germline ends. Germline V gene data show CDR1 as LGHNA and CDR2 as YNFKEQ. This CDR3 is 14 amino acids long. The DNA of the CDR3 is TGTGCCAGCAGCCAAGGACTAGTTCCAGATACGCAGTATTTT. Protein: CASSQGLVPDTQYF.

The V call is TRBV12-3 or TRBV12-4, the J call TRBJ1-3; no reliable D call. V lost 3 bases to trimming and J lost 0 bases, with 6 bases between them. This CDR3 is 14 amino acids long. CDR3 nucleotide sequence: TGTGCCAGCAGTTTTCGGAACTCTGGAAACACCATATATTTT. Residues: CASSFRNSGNTIYF.

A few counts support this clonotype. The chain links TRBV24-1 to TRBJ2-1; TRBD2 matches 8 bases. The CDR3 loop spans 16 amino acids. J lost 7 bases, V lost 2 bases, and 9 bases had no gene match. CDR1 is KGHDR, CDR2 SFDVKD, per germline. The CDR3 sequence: CATSDSSGGSRNEQFF. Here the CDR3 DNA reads TGTGCCACCAGTGATTCGTCGGGGGGGTCACGAAATGAGCAGTTCTTC.

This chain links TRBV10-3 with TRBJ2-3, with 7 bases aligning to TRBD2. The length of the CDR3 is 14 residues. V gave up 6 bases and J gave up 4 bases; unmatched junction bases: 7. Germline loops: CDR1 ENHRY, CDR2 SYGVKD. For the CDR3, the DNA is TGTGCCATCAGGGAGCGGGACTCTCCAGATACGCAGTATTTT. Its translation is CAIRERDSPDTQYF.

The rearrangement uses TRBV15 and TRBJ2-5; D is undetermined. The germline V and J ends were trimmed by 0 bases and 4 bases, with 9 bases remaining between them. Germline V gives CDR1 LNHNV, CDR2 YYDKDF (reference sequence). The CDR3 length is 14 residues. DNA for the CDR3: TGTGCCACCAGCAGAGAATCTCCTAGAGAGACCCAGTACTTC. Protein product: CATSRESPRETQYF. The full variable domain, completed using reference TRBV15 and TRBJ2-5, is DAMVIQNPRYQVTQFGKPVTLSCSQTLNHNVMYWYQQKSSQAPKLLFHYYDKDFNNEADTPDNFQSRRPNTSFCFLDIRSPGLGDTAMYLCATSRESPRETQYFGPGTRLLVL.

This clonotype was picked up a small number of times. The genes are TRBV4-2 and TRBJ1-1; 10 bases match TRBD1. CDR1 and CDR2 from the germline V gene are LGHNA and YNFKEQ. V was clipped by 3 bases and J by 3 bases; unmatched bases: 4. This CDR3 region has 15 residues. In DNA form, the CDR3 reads TGTGCCAGCAGCCATACTGACAGGGGGCACACTGAAGCTTTCTTT. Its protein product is CASSHTDRGHTEAFF.

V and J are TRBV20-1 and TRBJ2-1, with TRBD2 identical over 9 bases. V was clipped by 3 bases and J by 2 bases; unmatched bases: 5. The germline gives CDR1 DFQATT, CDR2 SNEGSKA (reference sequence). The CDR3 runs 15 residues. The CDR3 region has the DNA TGCAGTGCTAGTAGCGGGGGTTTCCCCTACAATGAGCAGTTCTTC. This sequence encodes CSASSGGFPYNEQFF.

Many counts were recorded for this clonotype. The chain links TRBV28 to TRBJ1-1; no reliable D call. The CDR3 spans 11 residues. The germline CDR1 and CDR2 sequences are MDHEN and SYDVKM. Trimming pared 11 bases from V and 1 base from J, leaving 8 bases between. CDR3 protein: CARARNTEAFF. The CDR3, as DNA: TGTGCCCGGGCCAGGAACACTGAAGCTTTCTTT.

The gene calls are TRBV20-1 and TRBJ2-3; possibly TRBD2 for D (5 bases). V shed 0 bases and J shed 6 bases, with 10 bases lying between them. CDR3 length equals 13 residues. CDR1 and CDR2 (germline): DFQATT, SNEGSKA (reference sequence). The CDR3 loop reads CSARDIERDTQYF. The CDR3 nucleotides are TGCAGTGCTAGAGATATCGAGCGGGATACGCAGTATTTT.

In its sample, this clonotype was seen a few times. The CDR3, as DNA: TGCAGCGTCCCCCGGAGAGCTAACTATGGCTACACCTTC. It specifies CSVPRRANYGYTF. The V and J genes are TRBV29-1 and TRBJ1-2; no definite D call. The CDR3 contains 13 residues. The germline V gene encodes CDR1 SQVTM and CDR2 ANQGSEA. Trimming pared 6 bases from V and 0 bases from J, leaving 11 bases between. Full variable domain (rest looked up from reference TRBV29-1 and TRBJ1-2): SAVISQKPSRDICQRGTSLTIQCQVDSQVTMMFWYRQQPGQSLTLIATANQGSEATYESGFVIDKFPISRPNLTFSTLTVSNMSPEDSSIYLCSVPRRANYGYTFGSGTRLTVV.

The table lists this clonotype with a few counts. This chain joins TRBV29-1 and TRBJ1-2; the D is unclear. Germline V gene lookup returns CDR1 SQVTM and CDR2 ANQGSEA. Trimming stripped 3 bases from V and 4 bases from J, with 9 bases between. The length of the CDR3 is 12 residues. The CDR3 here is CSVDLASYGYTF. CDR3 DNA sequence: TGCAGCGTTGATCTGGCTAGCTATGGCTACACCTTC.

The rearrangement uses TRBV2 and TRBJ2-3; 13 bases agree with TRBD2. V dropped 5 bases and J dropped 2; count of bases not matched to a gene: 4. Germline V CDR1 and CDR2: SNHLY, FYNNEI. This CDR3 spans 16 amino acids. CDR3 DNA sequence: TGTGCCAGCAGTAGACTAGCGGGGGGTACCACAGATACGCAGTATTTT. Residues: CASSRLAGGTTDTQYF.

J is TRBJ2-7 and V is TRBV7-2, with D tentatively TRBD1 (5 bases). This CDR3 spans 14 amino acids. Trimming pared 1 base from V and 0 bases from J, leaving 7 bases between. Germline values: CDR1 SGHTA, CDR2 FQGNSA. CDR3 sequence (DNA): TGTGCCAGCAGCTTAGAAGGGGTCTCCTACGAGCAGTACTTC. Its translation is CASSLEGVSYEQYF.

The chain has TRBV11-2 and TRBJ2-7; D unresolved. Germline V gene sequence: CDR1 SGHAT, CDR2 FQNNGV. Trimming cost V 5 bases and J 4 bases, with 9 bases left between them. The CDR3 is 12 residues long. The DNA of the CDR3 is TGTGCCAGCAGCACTCAGAGTTACGAGCAGTACTTC. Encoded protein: CASSTQSYEQYF.

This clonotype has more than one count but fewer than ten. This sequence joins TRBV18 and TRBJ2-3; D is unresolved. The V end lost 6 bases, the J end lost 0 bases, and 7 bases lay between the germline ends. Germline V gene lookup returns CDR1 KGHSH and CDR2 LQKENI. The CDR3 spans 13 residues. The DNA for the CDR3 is TGTGCCAGCTCGGCCCCTAGCACAGATACGCAGTATTTT. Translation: CASSAPSTDTQYF. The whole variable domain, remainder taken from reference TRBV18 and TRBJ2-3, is NAGVMQNPRHLVRRRGQEARLRCSPMKGHSHVYWYRQLPEEGLKFMVYLQKENIIDESGMPKERFSAEFPKEGPSILRIQQVVRGDSAAYFCASSAPSTDTQYFGPGTRLTVL.

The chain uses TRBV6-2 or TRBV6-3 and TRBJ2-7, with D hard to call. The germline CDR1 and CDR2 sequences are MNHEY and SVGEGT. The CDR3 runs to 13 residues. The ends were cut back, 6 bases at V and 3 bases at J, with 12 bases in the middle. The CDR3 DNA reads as TGTGCCAGCAGGCCAGAGACACTCTACGAGCAGTACTTC. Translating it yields CASRPETLYEQYF.